This TCR beta chain comes out of a study of blood T cell repertoires in COVID-19. Study-level information: COVID-19 samples collected from the United States, Italy and Spain covered acute and convalescent phases.

Clones were read by immunoSEQ multiplex PCR, and TCRdb kept only the in-frame ones, dropping some. The sample yields under 200,000 clones, about 82% seen once. The V gene's germline CDR1 is MNHEY and CDR2 SMNVEV (reference sequence). The CDR3 is made up of 16 amino acids. Trimming pared 2 bases from V and 4 bases from J, leaving 18 bases between. V and J are TRBV27 and TRBJ2-7, with D possibly TRBD2 on 5 matching bases. Sequencing input: peripheral blood. The TCR originated in a man aged 70-80 years with active or convalescent COVID-19. Written as DNA, the CDR3 is TGTGCCAGCAGTTTACGGAGGTCCGTACGGGAATACGAGCAGTACTTC. It encodes CASSLRRSVREYEQYF.